Listed here is a single T cell receptor beta chain. The antigen is undetermined. The data derive from a study of regulatory T cells in long-lasting Graves disease. Study-level information: Graves' disease counted as persistent after over 5 years of antithyroid drugs with positive TSH receptor antibodies. Study findings and constraints: Patients with persistent disease showed a bias toward TRBV28, TRBJ1-2 and TRBJ2-5.

Arm-PCR of CDR3 regions and iRepertoire HTBI primers were used to build TCR beta libraries. TCRdb reanalysed the multiplex PCR reads using MiXCR and keeps one entry per CDR3 protein. Of about 460,000 distinct CDR3 sequences listed, about 22% are singletons. Time point noted: persistent/refractory GD, antithyroid drugs over 5 years with positive TRAb. PBMC-extracted RNA yielded the TCR library. Patients met American Thyroid Association criteria for Graves' disease. The CDR3 covers 16 residues. CDR1 and CDR2 (germline): MNHNS, SASEGT. Unmatched junction bases numbered 8, after V lost 6 bases and J lost 4 bases.

The input for sequencing was peripheral blood mononuclear cells (PBMCs), taken when the disease was refractory, from a patient treated with antithyroid drugs. This TCR derives from a female donor with Graves disease. J is TRBJ2-6 and V is TRBV6-1, with 8 bases fitting TRBD1. The CDR3 DNA sequence: TGTGCCAGCAGGACCCAGGGGGCGCGGGGGGCCAACGTCCTGACTTTC. Amino acids: CASRTQGARGANVLTF.